The T cell receptor (beta chain) under discussion was sequenced for a study of blood T cell repertoires in COVID-19. Study overall: Specimens from acute and convalescent COVID-19 originated in the United States, Italy and Spain. The cDNA or gDNA used as material had been derived from T cells, B-cell-depleted T cells, or PBMCs.

Source study methods: For nucleated cells, counts were estimated from reference gene primer amplification. Libraries were prepared by immunoSEQ multiplex PCR; TCRdb keeps only in-frame clonotypes and omits some of them. V and J calls and clone size follow that table, whereas D and trimming were derived from the DNA. Counted here are 150,000 or so clones, 82% occurring once; the ten biggest clones make up roughly 9%. This sequence was found in a woman in her 70s with acute or convalescent COVID-19. Material: peripheral blood.

CDR3 DNA sequence: TGCGCCAGCAGCCCTGGCAGGAACACCGGGGAGCTGTTTTTT. Translation gives CASSPGRNTGELFF. The chain uses TRBV4-3 and TRBJ2-2; D is uncertain. Trimming took off 4 bases at V and 1 base at J, with 7 bases between the two ends. The CDR3 sequence is 14 residues long. The germline V gene encodes CDR1 LGHNA and CDR2 YSLEER.